These T cell receptor beta chains were read from a single sample in a study of blood T cell repertoires in COVID-19. Method: immunoSEQ multiplex PCR; TCRdb's copy keeps in-frame clones and lacks some. The table includes over 75,000 clones, about 87% detected once. Source material: peripheral blood. These receptors all come from a human donor with COVID-19, enrolled during active disease. The donor label of this sample is uncertain. CDR3s include the opening cysteine and the closing phenylalanine or tryptophan. A D gene is named only where the DNA matches it firmly. Clone sizes are given selectively: once, few, many, or a class where the clone is expanded.

clone_size: NA; d_call: TRBD2; v_call: TRBV2; j_call: TRBJ2-1; cdr3_nt: TGTGCCAGCAGGCCCTTAGCGGGGACCTACAATGAGCAGTTCTTC; cdr3_aa: CASRPLAGTYNEQFF
clone_size: NA; d_call: NA; v_call: TRBV10-1; j_call: TRBJ1-2; cdr3_nt: TGCGCCAGCAGCTTGGTTATCCCTTACCGTCCGGACTATGGCTACACCTTC; cdr3_aa: CASSLVIPYRPDYGYTF
clone_size: NA; d_call: TRBD2; v_call: TRBV4-2; j_call: TRBJ2-1; cdr3_nt: TGTGCCAGCAGCCAAGAAGGTGGTCTAGCGGCCTACAATGAGCAGTTCTTC; cdr3_aa: CASSQEGGLAAYNEQFF
clone_size: NA; d_call: NA; v_call: TRBV7-9; j_call: TRBJ2-1; cdr3_nt: TGTGCCAGCAGCCCTGAAGCCCGGGAGAGGGACAATGAGCAGTTCTTC; cdr3_aa: CASSPEARERDNEQFF
clone_size: few; d_call: NA; v_call: TRBV29-1; j_call: TRBJ2-5; cdr3_nt: TGCAGCGGCAACCGGGGGGAGACCCAGTACTTC; cdr3_aa: CSGNRGETQYF
clone_size: NA; d_call: NA; v_call: TRBV6-5; j_call: TRBJ1-1; cdr3_nt: TGTGCCAGCAGTAGAAACGGGGGGGGCACTGAAGCTTTCTTT; cdr3_aa: CASSRNGGGTEAFF
clone_size: once; d_call: NA; v_call: TRBV11-2; j_call: TRBJ2-7; cdr3_nt: TGTGCCACCCTGTGGAGGGCCCGAGGGGACGAGCAGTACTTC; cdr3_aa: CATLWRARGDEQYF
clone_size: NA; d_call: NA; v_call: TRBV5-6; j_call: TRBJ1-2; cdr3_nt: TGTGCCAGCAGCTTGGGGGGGCTAGACTATGGCTACACCTTC; cdr3_aa: CASSLGGLDYGYTF
clone_size: NA; d_call: NA; v_call: TRBV13; j_call: TRBJ1-2; cdr3_nt: TGTGCCAGCAGCGCCGGGGGGGCGCGGGGCTATGGCTACACCTTC; cdr3_aa: CASSAGGARGYGYTF
clone_size: NA; d_call: NA; v_call: TRBV9; j_call: TRBJ1-2; cdr3_nt: TGTGCCAGCAGCGTTTCGGTAGCTAACTATGGCTACACCTTC; cdr3_aa: CASSVSVANYGYTF
clone_size: NA; d_call: TRBD1; v_call: TRBV5-4; j_call: TRBJ2-7; cdr3_nt: TGTGCCAGCAGCGACCACAGGGGTGGGACCTACGAGCAGTACTTC; cdr3_aa: CASSDHRGGTYEQYF
clone_size: few; d_call: TRBD2; v_call: TRBV3-1/TRBV3-2; j_call: TRBJ2-7; cdr3_nt: TGTGCCAGCAGCCCTCAACCCGGGGGGAACTACGAGCAGTACTTC; cdr3_aa: CASSPQPGGNYEQYF
clone_size: once; d_call: NA; v_call: TRBV14; j_call: TRBJ2-3; cdr3_nt: TGTGCCAGCAGCCAAAGCCCCGGGGCAGATACGCAGTATTTT; cdr3_aa: CASSQSPGADTQYF
clone_size: NA; d_call: NA; v_call: TRBV30; j_call: TRBJ2-2; cdr3_nt: TGTGCCTGGAGTGTGGAGACCGGGGAGCTGTTTTTT; cdr3_aa: CAWSVETGELFF
clone_size: NA; d_call: NA; v_call: TRBV9; j_call: TRBJ1-1; cdr3_nt: TGTGCCAGCAGCGTAGGGGGGGTAGAGCGCACTGAAGCTTTCTTT; cdr3_aa: CASSVGGVERTEAFF
clone_size: NA; d_call: NA; v_call: TRBV9; j_call: TRBJ1-1; cdr3_nt: TGTGCCAGCAGCGTAGCAGAAGGGGAGGACACTGAAGCTTTCTTT; cdr3_aa: CASSVAEGEDTEAFF
clone_size: NA; d_call: NA; v_call: TRBV2; j_call: TRBJ1-5; cdr3_nt: TGTGCCAGCAGCCCCCAGGAGGCGGGGATAGTACCCCAGCATTTT; cdr3_aa: CASSPQEAGIVPQHF
clone_size: NA; d_call: NA; v_call: TRBV14; j_call: TRBJ2-5; cdr3_nt: TGTGCCAGCAGCCAAGATCTGGGGCTAGAGACCCAGTACTTC; cdr3_aa: CASSQDLGLETQYF
clone_size: NA; d_call: TRBD1; v_call: TRBV6-5; j_call: TRBJ1-2; cdr3_nt: TGTGCCAGCAGTTACTCGTGGGACAGACTCCTGGGCTACACCTTC; cdr3_aa: CASSYSWDRLLGYTF
clone_size: NA; d_call: TRBD1; v_call: TRBV20-1; j_call: TRBJ2-4; cdr3_nt: TGCAGTGCTGTACAGGGGAACATTCAGTACTTC; cdr3_aa: CSAVQGNIQYF
clone_size: NA; d_call: NA; v_call: TRBV20-1; j_call: TRBJ1-5; cdr3_nt: TGCAGTGCTAGTTTTCAGGGAGGTAGCAATCAGCCCCAGCATTTT; cdr3_aa: CSASFQGGSNQPQHF
clone_size: NA; d_call: NA; v_call: TRBV7-4; j_call: TRBJ1-1; cdr3_nt: TGTGCCAGCAGCTACTGGACAGAAGGTGGCACTGAAGCTTTCTTT; cdr3_aa: CASSYWTEGGTEAFF
clone_size: NA; d_call: NA; v_call: TRBV7-7; j_call: TRBJ2-5; cdr3_nt: TGTGCCAGCAGCTTAGGGGCGCGCGCGGAGACCCAGTACTTC; cdr3_aa: CASSLGARAETQYF
clone_size: NA; d_call: NA; v_call: TRBV20-1; j_call: TRBJ2-7; cdr3_nt: TGCAGTGCTAGTTCAGGGCGCCGTGATATTAGCGAGCAGTACTTC; cdr3_aa: CSASSGRRDISEQYF